This record concerns one T cell receptor (beta chain) sequence. V was pared by 2 bases and J by 3 bases, with 6 bases between. CDR1 is MNHEY, CDR2 SMNVEV, per germline (reference sequence). The CDR3 contains 13 residues. This sample is drawn from a study of cytomegalovirus exposure and HLA in healthy donors. Here immunoSEQ multiplex PCR was the method, and the copy in TCRdb shows in-frame clones only, minus some. The data show 82,000 or so clones, 95% seen once. The clonotype originates from a woman aged 18-29 years in good health and CMV-seronegative. V gene TRBV27 combines with J gene TRBJ2-3; tentatively, D is TRBD2 (5 bases). The sample comprised PBMCs. The CDR3 coding sequence is TGTGCCAGCAGTTTACGGGGTACAGATACGCAGTATTTT. Translated: CASSLRGTDTQYF.